This record covers a single T cell receptor (beta chain). A roughly 120-subject validation cohort, separate from the roughly 680-subject first cohort, supplied the donors. This entry comes from a study of cytomegalovirus exposure and HLA in healthy donors. Clones were sequenced by immunoSEQ multiplex PCR, and TCRdb holds only the in-frame ones, with some missing. The data contain 100,000 to 150,000 clones, 75% to 90% of them seen just once; the ten biggest clones take up about 1.2%. This CDR3 contains 15 residues. Germline values: CDR1 MNHEY, CDR2 SVGAGI. The J segment lost 2 bases and the V segment lost 5 bases, leaving 8 bases of the junction unmatched.

The material sequenced was PBMCs. V usage is TRBV6-5 and J usage is TRBJ2-7, with TRBD2 identical over 8 bases. The source is a woman aged 18-29 years in good health and CMV-seronegative. CDR3 nucleotides: TGTGCCAGCAGTCCCGGGCGGGGGGCTACCTACGAGCAGTACTTC. It codes for CASSPGRGATYEQYF.